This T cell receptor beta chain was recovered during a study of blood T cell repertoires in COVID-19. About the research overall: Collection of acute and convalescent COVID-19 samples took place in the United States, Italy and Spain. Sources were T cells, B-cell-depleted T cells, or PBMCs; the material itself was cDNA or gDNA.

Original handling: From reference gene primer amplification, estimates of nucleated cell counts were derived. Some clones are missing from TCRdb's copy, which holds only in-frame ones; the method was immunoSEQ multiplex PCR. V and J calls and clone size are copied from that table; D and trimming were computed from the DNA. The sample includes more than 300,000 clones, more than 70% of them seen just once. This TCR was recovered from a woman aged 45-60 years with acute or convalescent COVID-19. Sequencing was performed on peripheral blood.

CDR3 protein: CASSYPGQNTEAFF. The CDR3, as DNA: TGTGCCAGCAGTTACCCAGGACAGAACACTGAAGCTTTCTTT. The chain carries TRBV6-6 and TRBJ1-1; possibly TRBD1 for D (5 bases). V lost 2 bases to trimming and J lost 1 base, with 8 bases between them. This CDR3 region has 14 residues. CDR1 and CDR2 from the germline V gene are MNHNY and SVGAGI (reference sequence).